A selection of T cell receptor beta chains follows, all from one sample in a study of Ad26.COV2.S vaccination and SARS-CoV-2 variants. Clones were sequenced by immunoSEQ multiplex PCR, and TCRdb holds only the in-frame ones, with some missing. The table lists over 450,000 clones, 80% to 90% of them singletons. The specimen was peripheral blood, collected in a trial of Ad26.COV2.S vaccine versus placebo. The origin of the receptors is a person between 18 and 65 years old who received the Ad26.COV2.S COVID-19 vaccine or a placebo. Both conserved end residues are part of each CDR3. The order of the fields is J gene, D gene, V gene, clone size, CDR3 DNA, CDR3 protein. D genes are given only for firm matches. Clone size is shown for a subset of rows, as once, few, many or a class of expanded clone.

j_gene: TRBJ2-1
d_gene: -
v_gene: TRBV11-2
abundance: -
CDR3nt: TGTGCCAGCAGCCCGGGACTTTCGTATGAGCAGTTCTTC
CDR3aa: CASSPGLSYEQFF

j_gene: TRBJ2-1
d_gene: -
v_gene: TRBV6-1
abundance: once
CDR3nt: TGTGCCAGCAGTGACCCAGTCCTCCATCGGTTCTTC
CDR3aa: CASSDPVLHRFF

j_gene: TRBJ2-1
d_gene: -
v_gene: TRBV12-3/TRBV12-4
abundance: -
CDR3nt: TGTGCCAGCATCCTGGACAGATACAATGAGCAGTTCTTC
CDR3aa: CASILDRYNEQFF

j_gene: TRBJ2-2
d_gene: -
v_gene: TRBV11-2
abundance: -
CDR3nt: TGTGCCAGCAGCTTAAGTCCGGGAGCGGCGGGCACCGGGGAGCTGTTTTTT
CDR3aa: CASSLSPGAAGTGELFF

j_gene: TRBJ1-2
d_gene: -
v_gene: TRBV30
abundance: -
CDR3nt: TGTGCCCACCTTGTCACATCAGACTATGGCTACACCTTC
CDR3aa: CAHLVTSDYGYTF

j_gene: TRBJ2-1
d_gene: TRBD2
v_gene: TRBV6-5
abundance: once
CDR3nt: TGTGCCAGCAGTTACTCGATAGGGACTAGAAACAATGAGCAGTTCTTC
CDR3aa: CASSYSIGTRNNEQFF

j_gene: TRBJ2-2
d_gene: -
v_gene: TRBV10-2
abundance: once
CDR3nt: TGCGCCAGCATAAGCGCAGGCATCACCGGGGAGCTGTTTTTT
CDR3aa: CASISAGITGELFF

j_gene: TRBJ1-2
d_gene: TRBD1
v_gene: TRBV19
abundance: few
CDR3nt: TGTGCCAGTGGACAGGGTTGGGGCTACACCTTC
CDR3aa: CASGQGWGYTF

j_gene: TRBJ2-1
d_gene: -
v_gene: TRBV6-5
abundance: -
CDR3nt: TGTGCCAGCAGGATTACCGGGTCCCTCAATGAGCAGTTCTTC
CDR3aa: CASRITGSLNEQFF

j_gene: TRBJ1-1
d_gene: -
v_gene: TRBV7-2
abundance: -
CDR3nt: TGTGCCAGCAGCTTAGAGGCAGGGGTCCTGAACACTGAAGCTTTCTTT
CDR3aa: CASSLEAGVLNTEAFF

j_gene: TRBJ1-1
d_gene: -
v_gene: TRBV7-2
abundance: -
CDR3nt: TGTGCCAGCAGCTTACAACAAAGGGACACTGAAGCTTTCTTT
CDR3aa: CASSLQQRDTEAFF

j_gene: TRBJ1-2
d_gene: -
v_gene: TRBV5-1
abundance: -
CDR3nt: TGCGCCAGCAGCTTCGCCTCGGCGGATGGCTACACCTTC
CDR3aa: CASSFASADGYTF

j_gene: TRBJ1-1
d_gene: -
v_gene: TRBV7-8
abundance: -
CDR3nt: TGTGCCAGCAAGCAGACCGAGAACACTGAAGCTTTCTTT
CDR3aa: CASKQTENTEAFF

j_gene: TRBJ2-6
d_gene: -
v_gene: TRBV7-6
abundance: -
CDR3nt: TGTGCCAGCAGCTTGGCCTCTGGGGCCAACGTCCTGACTTTC
CDR3aa: CASSLASGANVLTF

j_gene: TRBJ1-5
d_gene: -
v_gene: TRBV6-5
abundance: -
CDR3nt: TGTGCCAGCAGTTACCTACAGGGCGCGGCCCAGCATTTT
CDR3aa: CASSYLQGAAQHF

j_gene: TRBJ2-2
d_gene: -
v_gene: TRBV5-4
abundance: -
CDR3nt: TGTGCCAGCAGCTTGGTCTTGGGAAGGAACGCCGGGGAGCTGTTTTTT
CDR3aa: CASSLVLGRNAGELFF

j_gene: TRBJ2-5
d_gene: -
v_gene: TRBV7-9
abundance: once
CDR3nt: TGTGCCAGCAGCTTAAAACTTTTTGAGACCCAGTACTTC
CDR3aa: CASSLKLFETQYF

j_gene: TRBJ2-7
d_gene: -
v_gene: TRBV6-6
abundance: -
CDR3nt: TGTGCCAGCAGTTCGCACGTTGAATACGAGCAGTACTTC
CDR3aa: CASSSHVEYEQYF

j_gene: TRBJ2-1
d_gene: -
v_gene: TRBV7-6
abundance: -
CDR3nt: TGTGCCGAGTCGGACACCCGCTCCTACAATGAGCAGTTCTTC
CDR3aa: CAESDTRSYNEQFF

j_gene: TRBJ2-7
d_gene: -
v_gene: TRBV6-5
abundance: -
CDR3nt: TGTGCCAGCAGTCGGGACATCCTCTACGAGCAGTACTTC
CDR3aa: CASSRDILYEQYF

j_gene: TRBJ1-1
d_gene: TRBD1
v_gene: TRBV10-3
abundance: -
CDR3nt: TGTGCCATCGCCAAGGGGGCAGAAATGAACACTGAAGCTTTCTTT
CDR3aa: CAIAKGAEMNTEAFF

j_gene: TRBJ1-6
d_gene: TRBD1
v_gene: TRBV7-9
abundance: -
CDR3nt: TGTGCCAGCAGCCCCTCTAGGGGACAGGGAAATTCACCCCTCCACTTT
CDR3aa: CASSPSRGQGNSPLHF

j_gene: TRBJ1-2
d_gene: TRBD1
v_gene: TRBV7-8
abundance: -
CDR3nt: TGTGCCAGCAGCTTGGCACAGGGGGCCTCTGGCTACACCTTC
CDR3aa: CASSLAQGASGYTF